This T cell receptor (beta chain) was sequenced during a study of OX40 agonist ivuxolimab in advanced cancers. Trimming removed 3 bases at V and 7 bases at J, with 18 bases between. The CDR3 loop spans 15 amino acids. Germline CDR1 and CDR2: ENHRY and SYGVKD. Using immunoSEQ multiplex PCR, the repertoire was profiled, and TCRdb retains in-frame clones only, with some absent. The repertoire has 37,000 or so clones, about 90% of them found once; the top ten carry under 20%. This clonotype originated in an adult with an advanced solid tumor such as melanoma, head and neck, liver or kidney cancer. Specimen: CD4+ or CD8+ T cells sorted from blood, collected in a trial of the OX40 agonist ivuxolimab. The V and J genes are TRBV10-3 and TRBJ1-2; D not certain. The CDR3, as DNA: TGTGCCATCAGTGATGAAAACCTTTTTGGCGCTGGCTACACCTTC. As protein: CAISDENLFGAGYTF.